This TCR beta chain was documented in a study of blood T cell repertoires in COVID-19. The wider study: Both acute and convalescent COVID-19 samples were obtained from the United States, Italy and Spain.

Assay used: immunoSEQ multiplex PCR; TCRdb lists only in-frame clones, some missing. Here the sample spans about 150,000 clones, approximately 92% being singletons. The sample comprised peripheral blood. The source is a woman in her forties with acute or convalescent COVID-19.

The CDR3, as DNA: TGTGCCAGCAGCACAGACGACAGAAATAACATTCAGTACTTC. Its protein product is CASSTDDRNNIQYF. The V gene is TRBV7-3, the J gene TRBJ2-4; tentative D call: TRBD1 (5 bases). CDR1 is SGHTA, CDR2 FQGTGA, per germline. The CDR3 extends over 14 amino acids. The V end lost 5 bases, the J end lost 7 bases, and 15 bases lay between the germline ends.